A selection of T cell receptor beta chains follows, all from one sample in a study of T-cell memory formation after mild COVID-19. TCRdb reprocessed the 5' RACE reads with MiXCR, giving one entry per CDR3 protein. This sample carries about 450,000 distinct CDR3 sequences, less than 25% of them seen once, and the ten largest clones take 13%. The specimen was PBMCs or a T cell subset sorted from them (not recorded which). The receptor set was obtained from an adult woman who had mild COVID-19 (a few samples of this study predate the infection). Cell type and time point are not known. The CDR3 runs from the conserved cysteine through the conserved F or W. A D gene is named only where the DNA matches it firmly. Clone size is shown for a subset of rows, as once, few, many or a class of expanded clone.

size	V	J	D	CDR3	DNA
few	TRBV11-2	TRBJ2-6	NA	CASSLEAFVNPAAGANVLTF	TGTGCCAGCAGCTTAGAAGCTTTTGTAAACCCAGCGGCTGGGGCCAACGTCCTGACTTTC
NA	TRBV20-1	TRBJ2-7	NA	CSARDLLGKTYEQYF	TGCAGTGCTAGAGATTTATTGGGCAAGACCTACGAGCAGTACTTC
NA	TRBV12-3/TRBV12-4	TRBJ2-1	TRBD2	CASSNPSGSSYNEQFF	TGTGCCAGCAGCAACCCTAGCGGGAGCTCCTACAATGAGCAGTTCTTC
NA	TRBV4-2	TRBJ2-6	NA	CASSRGKDFLGISGANVLTF	TGTGCCAGCAGCCGGGGAAAGGACTTTTTGGGGATCTCTGGGGCCAACGTCCTGACTTTC
NA	TRBV5-1	TRBJ2-1	TRBD1	CASSPNRGPSNEQFF	TGCGCCAGCAGCCCGAACAGGGGGCCAAGCAATGAGCAGTTCTTC
few	TRBV18	TRBJ1-1	NA	CASSPLGDSNTEAFF	TGTGCCAGCTCACCACTGGGAGACTCGAACACTGAAGCTTTCTTT
NA	TRBV9	TRBJ2-1	TRBD1	CASSPAGTGAYNEQFF	TGTGCCAGCAGCCCCGCCGGGACAGGGGCCTACAATGAGCAGTTCTTC
NA	TRBV4-3	TRBJ1-3	NA	CASSQFRAVSGNTIYF	TGCGCCAGCAGCCAATTTCGGGCCGTATCTGGAAACACCATATATTTT
NA	TRBV9	TRBJ2-7	TRBD2	CASSASGRGVYEQYF	TGTGCCAGCAGCGCCTCGGGGCGGGGGGTCTACGAGCAGTACTTC
NA	TRBV7-8	TRBJ1-6	NA	CASSPAWGDSPLHF	TGTGCCAGCAGCCCCGCGTGGGGGGATTCACCCCTCCACTTT
few	TRBV11-2	TRBJ2-3	NA	CASSLVRGADTQYF	TGTGCCAGCAGCTTAGTGAGGGGCGCAGATACGCAGTATTTT
few	TRBV29-1	TRBJ1-4	NA	CSVGDREKLFF	TGCAGCGTTGGCGACAGAGAAAAACTGTTTTTT
few	TRBV29-1	TRBJ2-5	NA	CSVEDLYRGGTQYF	TGCAGCGTTGAAGATCTTTACAGGGGAGGGACCCAGTACTTC
NA	TRBV4-1	TRBJ2-3	NA	CASSLRGKDTDTQYF	TGCGCCAGCAGCCTTAGGGGGAAAGACACAGATACGCAGTATTTT
NA	TRBV5-1	TRBJ2-3	TRBD2	CASSAGVLDTQYF	TGCGCCAGCAGCGCGGGAGTTTTAGATACGCAGTATTTT
NA	TRBV24-1	TRBJ2-5	NA	CATSDPGRGAETQYF	TGTGCCACCAGTGACCCAGGACGGGGGGCGGAGACCCAGTACTTC
few	TRBV20-1	TRBJ2-2	NA	CSARAAANTGELFF	TGCAGTGCTAGGGCGGCCGCGAACACCGGGGAGCTGTTTTTT
many	TRBV10-3	TRBJ2-5	TRBD1	CAISDRADRGETQYF	TGTGCCATCAGTGACCGAGCCGACAGGGGAGAGACCCAGTACTTC
NA	TRBV5-1	TRBJ1-2	TRBD1	CASSLQQGYGYTF	TGCGCCAGCAGCTTACAACAGGGGTATGGCTACACCTTC
NA	TRBV30	TRBJ2-4	TRBD1	CAWSPQQGWSWYF	TGTGCCTGGAGTCCTCAACAGGGGTGGTCATGGTACTTC
NA	TRBV15	TRBJ2-2	NA	CATSGGYTGELFF	TGTGCCACCAGCGGGGGGTACACCGGGGAGCTGTTTTTT
few	TRBV7-3	TRBJ2-6	NA	CASSLGSAPYSGANVLTF	TGTGCCAGCAGCTTAGGGTCAGCTCCCTACTCTGGGGCCAACGTCCTGACTTTC
NA	TRBV7-3	TRBJ2-2	TRBD1	CASSSQGPGELFF	TGTGCCAGCAGCTCACAGGGGCCCGGGGAGCTGTTTTTT
NA	TRBV6-5	TRBJ2-1	NA	CASTPDASPHNEQFF	TGTGCCAGCACCCCAGACGCTAGCCCCCACAATGAGCAGTTCTTC
NA	TRBV5-1	TRBJ1-2	NA	CASSYEWTNSNYGYTF	TGCGCCAGCAGCTACGAGTGGACCAACTCTAACTATGGCTACACCTTC
few	TRBV20-1	TRBJ2-7	TRBD1	CSANRWTGDYEQYF	TGCAGTGCCAACAGGTGGACAGGGGACTACGAGCAGTACTTC
few	TRBV10-3	TRBJ2-2	NA	CAISPGVNTGELFF	TGTGCCATCAGTCCAGGGGTGAACACCGGGGAGCTGTTTTTT
NA	TRBV20-1	TRBJ2-7	NA	CSASPQGRGNEQYF	TGCAGTGCTAGTCCCCAGGGCCGAGGCAACGAGCAGTACTTC
NA	TRBV20-1	TRBJ2-3	NA	CSARWPSTDTQYF	TGCAGTGCTAGATGGCCGAGCACAGATACGCAGTATTTT
few	TRBV10-3	TRBJ2-5	TRBD2	CAISESTSGGAWETQYF	TGTGCCATCAGTGAGTCGACTAGCGGGGGGGCCTGGGAGACCCAGTACTTC
NA	TRBV3-1	TRBJ2-5	NA	CASSQEGQLQETQYF	TGTGCCAGCAGCCAAGAAGGGCAGCTTCAAGAGACCCAGTACTTC
NA	TRBV20-1	TRBJ1-1	NA	CSARARITTNTEAFF	TGCAGTGCTAGAGCCAGGATAACCACGAACACTGAAGCTTTCTTT
few	TRBV28	TRBJ2-7	TRBD2	CASSLGKLAGVETQYEQYF	TGTGCCAGCAGTTTGGGAAAACTAGCGGGAGTCGAGACCCAGTACGAGCAGTACTTC